These 25 T cell receptor beta chains originate from one sample sequenced in a study of radiotherapy plus CTLA-4 blockade in lung cancer. Sequenced by immunoSEQ multiplex PCR; TCRdb stores in-frame clones only, minus some. Altogether 81,000 or so clones are present, about 78% being singletons, with the ten largest covering approximately 24%. The sample in question was peripheral blood, obtained from a patient treated with radiotherapy plus ipilimumab. The receptors derive from a human donor with non-small cell lung cancer whose response to radiotherapy plus ipilimumab could not be evaluated. Some clones in this sample may be carry-over from other donors' samples.

This chain links TRBV5-1 with TRBJ2-2; possible D gene TRBD1, 7 bases. The CDR3 contains 13 residues. The germline V gene has CDR1 SGHRS and CDR2 YFSETQ. Between the trimmed V and J ends, which lost 4 bases and 6 bases, there was a span of 10 bases. The CDR3 is CASSQGGPGELFF. CDR3 in DNA: TGCGCCAGCAGCCAGGGGGGTCCCGGGGAGCTGTTTTTT.

This rearrangement joins TRBV18 to TRBJ2-5, with a tentative D call TRBD1 (5 bases). Germline V CDR1 and CDR2: KGHSH, LQKENI. Trimming left V 3 bases short and J 0 bases short, with 8 bases between. This CDR3 is 14 amino acids long. The CDR3 DNA is TGTGCCAGCTCACCGGCAGGGAACCAAGAGACCCAGTACTTC. Translation: CASSPAGNQETQYF.

The gene calls are TRBV4-1 and TRBJ2-1; 13 bases fit TRBD2. CDR3 length: 16 residues. The V gene end was trimmed by 0 bases and the J gene end by 10 bases; junction bases not matched to a gene: 6. In germline, CDR1 is MGHRA, CDR2 YSYEKL. The CDR3 region has the DNA TGCGCCAGCAGCCAAGATCAGACTAGCGGGAGGATAGAGCAGTTCTTC. This sequence encodes CASSQDQTSGRIEQFF.

The chain couples TRBV19 to TRBJ1-5; the D gene is possibly TRBD1 (5 bases). Per the germline V gene, CDR1 is LNHDA and CDR2 is SQIVND (reference sequence). This CDR3 has 15 amino acids. V shed 4 bases and J shed 7 bases, with 17 bases lying between them. This CDR3 reads CASSTGGRWGQPQHF. The CDR3 coding sequence is TGTGCCAGTAGTACGGGGGGTAGGTGGGGACAGCCCCAGCATTTT.

V usage is TRBV6-1 and J usage is TRBJ2-7; 7 nucleotides line up with TRBD1. The V gene's germline CDR1 is MNHNS and CDR2 SASEGT. After removal of 2 bases from V and 4 bases from J, the junction contained 8 bases not matched to a gene. There are 15 residues in the CDR3. The CDR3: CASSERVGTAYEQYF. The DNA for the CDR3 is TGTGCCAGCAGTGAAAGGGTGGGGACAGCATACGAGCAGTACTTC.

This clone has a single count. V and J are TRBV12-2 and TRBJ1-1. TRBV12-2 is a pseudogene segment. The CDR3 consists of 18 residues. The CDR3 reads CASRSPTREKGSHTEAFF. DNA of the CDR3: TGTGCAAGTCGCTCGCCTACCCGTGAGAAAGGGAGCCACACTGAAGCTTTCTTT.

This chain uses TRBV28 with TRBJ2-5; the D gene is possibly TRBD1 (6 bases). The J call may be faulty, since TRBJ2-7 better matches the DNA end. Germline V gene data show CDR1 as MDHEN and CDR2 as SYDVKM. The CDR3 covers 12 residues. For the CDR3, the DNA is TGTGCCAGCAGTTTAGGACAGTACGAGCAGTACTTC. Protein: CASSLGQYEQYF.

The chain recombines TRBV15 with TRBJ1-4, with D possibly matching TRBD1 (6 bases). Germline CDR1 reads LNHNV; CDR2 reads YYDKDF (reference sequence). The germline V and J ends were trimmed by 2 bases and 7 bases, with 17 bases remaining between them. The CDR3 runs 16 residues. The CDR3 protein is CATSRSRGRGGEKLFF. The CDR3 nucleotides read TGTGCCACCAGCAGATCGCGAGGGCGAGGGGGTGAAAAACTGTTTTTT.

J is TRBJ1-5 and V is TRBV28; a weak D match, TRBD1 (6 bases). The CDR3 covers 17 residues. CDR1 is MDHEN, CDR2 SYDVKM, per germline. Trimming shortened V by 4 bases and J by 7 bases, and 23 bases separated the two germline ends. The CDR3 nucleotides read TGTGCCAGCAGTTCTGGCGGGGGGCAGCCCTCGTACCAGCCCCAGCATTTT. Its translation is CASSSGGGQPSYQPQHF.

The J gene is TRBJ1-5, the V gene TRBV19; TRBD1 matches at 9 bases. The CDR3 sequence is 19 residues long. Per the germline V gene, CDR1 is LNHDA and CDR2 is SQIVND (reference sequence). V shed 3 bases and J 0 bases; nucleotides not matched to a gene: 12. CDR3: CASSMHTGGPVYSNQPQHF. CDR3 bases: TGTGCCAGTAGTATGCATACAGGGGGCCCTGTTTATAGCAATCAGCCCCAGCATTTT. The complete variable domain, with remaining parts taken from reference TRBV19 and TRBJ1-5, reads DGGITQSPKYLFRKEGQNVTLSCEQNLNHDAMYWYRQDPGQGLRLIYYSQIVNDFQKGDIAEGYSVSREKKESFPLTVTSAQKNPTAFYLCASSMHTGGPVYSNQPQHFGDGTRLSIL.

The chain employs TRBV29-1 and TRBJ1-6; 7 bases line up with TRBD1. The CDR3 has 13 residues. Per germline, CDR1 SQVTM and CDR2 ANQGSEA. V dropped 2 bases and J dropped 11; count of bases not matched to a gene: 6. The CDR3 DNA is TGCAGCGTTGAAATAGGGGGCAGACCACCCCTCCACTTT. Translation gives CSVEIGGRPPLHF. The full variable domain, in which reference TRBV29-1 and TRBJ1-6 provide the parts outside the CDR3, is SAVISQKPSRDICQRGTSLTIQCQVDSQVTMMFWYRQQPGQSLTLIATANQGSEATYESGFVIDKFPISRPNLTFSTLTVSNMSPEDSSIYLCSVEIGGRPPLHFGNGTRLTVT.

The rearrangement links TRBV27 to TRBJ2-1, with D perhaps matching TRBD1 (6 bases). This CDR3 has 14 residues. In germline, CDR1 is MNHEY, CDR2 SMNVEV (reference sequence). V was pared by 3 bases and J by 1 base, with 7 bases between. CDR3: CASSFTGSYNEQFF. In DNA, the CDR3 is TGTGCCAGCAGTTTTACAGGGTCCTACAATGAGCAGTTCTTC.

The chain couples TRBV12-5 to TRBJ1-1; TRBD1 aligns across 7 bases. The germline CDR1 and CDR2 sequences are LGHNT and FRNRAP. The CDR3 runs to 17 residues. V lost 1 base and J lost 0; bases outside the gene matches: 8. DNA of the CDR3: TGTGCTAGTGGTTTGGGACAGGGATCGAACATGAACACTGAAGCTTTCTTT. This sequence encodes CASGLGQGSNMNTEAFF.

This chain joins TRBV28 and TRBJ1-1; D is perhaps TRBD1 (5 bases). The CDR3 extends over 14 amino acids. V was trimmed by 8 bases and J by 5 bases, leaving 18 bases between them. Germline V CDR1 and CDR2: MDHEN, SYDVKM. Written as DNA, the CDR3 is TGTGCCAGCGGTACGCAGGGTCTTGGGACTGAAGCTTTCTTT. It translates to CASGTQGLGTEAFF.

The V and J genes are TRBV12-2 and TRBJ2-7; no DNA check was done on the table's D call, TRBD1. TRBV12-2 is flagged as a pseudogene. The CDR3 length is 15 residues. The CDR3 DNA sequence: TGTGCAAGTCGCCTCCCCCCGACAGAGACCTACGAGCAGTACTTC. Translated: CASRLPPTETYEQYF.

The genes are TRBV28 and TRBJ1-2; D is possibly TRBD1 (6 bases). Between the trimmed V and J ends, which lost 4 bases and 2 bases, there was a span of 11 bases. This CDR3 spans 14 amino acids. Germline lookup yields CDR1 MDHEN and CDR2 SYDVKM. CDR3 sequence (DNA): TGTGCCAGCAGTTCCTCGAGGGGGAACTATGGCTACACCTTC. Its translation: CASSSSRGNYGYTF.

This clone was picked up one time. The CDR3 DNA is TGTGCCATCAGTGGGCAGGGCGGCGGTCAAGAGACCCAGTACTTC. Amino acid sequence: CAISGQGGGQETQYF. The chain has TRBV10-3 and TRBJ2-5; D is possibly TRBD1 (5 bases). CDR1 and CDR2 (germline): ENHRY, SYGVKD. V lost 4 bases and J lost 2, with 14 bases in between. The CDR3 extends over 15 amino acids.

This clone was seen more than once but under ten times. This sequence joins TRBV6-5 and TRBJ2-5; TRBD2 agrees at 9 bases. The DNA end is a closer match to TRBJ2-7, so the J assignment may be wrong. CDR1 MNHEY and CDR2 SVGAGI come from the germline V gene. CDR3 length: 14 amino acids. In DNA, the CDR3 is TGTGCCAGCAGTTACCGGCGGGGGGGCTACGAGCAGTACTTC. It translates to CASSYRRGGYEQYF.

The V and J genes are TRBV5-6 and TRBJ2-1; 10 nucleotides align to TRBD1. Germline lookup yields CDR1 SGHDT and CDR2 YYEEEE. Trimming cost V 0 bases and J 8 bases; bases outside gene matches: 11. The CDR3 has 17 amino acids. This CDR3 reads CASSLGTATGGLDEQFF. The CDR3 region has the DNA TGTGCCAGCAGCTTGGGCACCGCGACAGGGGGCCTCGATGAGCAGTTCTTC.

The J gene is TRBJ2-6, the V gene TRBV5-1; 7 bases align to TRBD2. V lost 4 bases to trimming and J lost 9 bases; unmatched junction nucleotides: 7. This CDR3 spans 14 amino acids. CDR1 is SGHRS, CDR2 YFSETQ, per germline. In nucleotides, the CDR3 is TGCGCCAGCAGCCCGGCGGGGGATATCAACGTCCTGACTTTC. It encodes CASSPAGDINVLTF. Full variable domain (missing parts from reference TRBV5-1 and TRBJ2-6): KAGVTQTPRYLIKTRGQQVTLSCSPISGHRSVSWYQQTPGQGLQFLFEYFSETQRNKGNFPGRFSGRQFSNSRSEMNVSTLELGDSALYLCASSPAGDINVLTFGAGSRLTVL.

Concerning this clone: A junction boundary mismatches the germline segment, possibly from a read error. This chain uses TRBV6-1 with TRBJ1-1; D might be TRBD1 (5 bases). The CDR3 runs 12 residues. Per germline, CDR1 MNHNS and CDR2 SASEGT. DNA for the CDR3: TGTGCCAGCAGAGGTACGGACACTGAGGCTTTCTTT. As protein: CASRGTDTEAFF.

The chain links TRBV7-2 to TRBJ1-1; D not resolved. This CDR3 is built from 15 residues. V dropped 5 bases and J dropped 1 base, with 14 bases sitting between them. The germline V gene has CDR1 SGHTA and CDR2 FQGNSA. The CDR3 DNA is TGTGCCAGCAGCATATTGACACACGCGAACACTGAAGCTTTCTTT. It translates to CASSILTHANTEAFF.

CDR3 DNA: TGCAGCGTTGGGGGTAGCGGGGGGGCCGGGGAGACCCAGTACTTC. Its translation is CSVGGSGGAGETQYF. This chain uses TRBV29-1 with TRBJ2-5, with 11 bases that match TRBD2. The CDR3 is made up of 15 amino acids. With V trimmed by 4 bases and J by 5 bases, 9 bases remained unmatched. Germline V gene lookup returns CDR1 SQVTM and CDR2 ANQGSEA.

DNA for the CDR3: TGCGCCAGCAGCTTGGCCAGGATGGAGACCCAGTACTTC. It is translated as CASSLARMETQYF. This chain uses TRBV5-1 with TRBJ2-5, with D hard to call. Germline V CDR1 and CDR2: SGHRS, YFSETQ. This CDR3 is built from 13 residues. V was cut by 0 bases and J by 5 bases, with 8 bases left in between.

The genes are TRBV7-2 and TRBJ1-5, with 8 nucleotides matching TRBD1. CDR1 is SGHTA and CDR2 is FQGNSA in the germline V gene. This CDR3 is 15 amino acids long. V trimming: 4 bases; J trimming: 4 bases; junction bases outside the gene matches: 6. Here the CDR3 reads CASSSQGALNQPQHF. CDR3 DNA sequence: TGTGCCAGCAGCTCCCAGGGGGCTCTTAATCAGCCCCAGCATTTT. Together with reference TRBV7-2 and TRBJ1-5, the CDR3 gives the full variable domain: GAGVSQSPSNKVTEKGKDVELRCDPISGHTALYWYRQSLGQGLEFLIYFQGNSAPDKSGLPSDRFSAERTGGSVSTLTIQRTQQEDSAVYLCASSSQGALNQPQHFGDGTRLSIL.